Listed below are T cell receptor beta chains from one sample, sequenced in a study of T-cell reconstitution after alpha-beta-depleted transplantation in children. TCRdb re-derived calls from the PCR reads in MiXCR, one entry per CDR3 protein. This sample has about 22,000 distinct CDR3 sequences, with about 11% found just once. The specimen was PBMCs from the stem cell graft donor, collected from the stem cell graft. These receptors came from a human donor who donated a stem cell graft to a child with chronic granulomatous disease. CDR3s include the opening cysteine and the closing phenylalanine or tryptophan. A D gene is named only where the DNA matches it firmly. For some rows the clone size is stated as once, few or many, or as a class when expanded; others skip it.

D: TRBD2
V: TRBV7-8
size: many
J: TRBJ2-5
CDR3: CASSSVAGGSQETQYF
DNA: TGTGCCAGCAGCTCCGTAGCGGGAGGCTCACAAGAGACCCAGTACTTC

D: TRBD2
V: TRBV20-1
size: many
J: TRBJ2-7
CDR3: CSAPGLAVSSYEQYF
DNA: TGCAGTGCTCCAGGACTAGCGGTGAGCTCCTACGAGCAGTACTTC

D: .
V: TRBV20-1
size: many
J: TRBJ1-5
CDR3: CSAAGLVLLQPQHF
DNA: TGCAGTGCGGCAGGGTTAGTCTTGCTTCAGCCCCAGCATTTT

D: .
V: TRBV27
size: few
J: TRBJ2-7
CDR3: CASSLRRNRGYEQYF
DNA: TGTGCCAGCAGCTTACGGAGGAATCGAGGCTACGAGCAGTACTTC

D: .
V: TRBV7-6
size: many
J: TRBJ2-2
CDR3: CASSLLGGRTGELFF
DNA: TGTGCCAGCAGCTTACTAGGGGGTCGCACCGGGGAGCTGTTTTTT

D: .
V: TRBV20-1
size: many
J: TRBJ2-7
CDR3: CSARDLTTYEQYF
DNA: TGCAGTGCTAGAGATCTGACTACCTACGAGCAGTACTTC

D: TRBD1
V: TRBV20-1
size: many
J: TRBJ2-3
CDR3: CSAKLLDRGPTDTQYF
DNA: TGCAGTGCTAAACTCCTAGACAGGGGCCCTACAGATACGCAGTATTTT

D: TRBD2
V: TRBV20-1
size: .
J: TRBJ2-1
CDR3: CCARDPVGTSGLEQFF
DNA: TGCTGCGCTAGAGATCCAGTGGGGACTAGCGGGTTGGAGCAGTTCTTC

D: .
V: TRBV4-1
size: many
J: TRBJ1-2
CDR3: CASSQIIRESPIYGYTF
DNA: TGCGCCAGCAGCCAAATCATCCGAGAATCTCCAATCTATGGCTACACCTTC

D: TRBD1
V: TRBV7-6
size: many
J: TRBJ1-1
CDR3: CASSFRPGTGSSTEAFF
DNA: TGTGCCAGCAGCTTCCGGCCCGGGACAGGGTCCAGCACTGAAGCTTTCTTT

D: .
V: TRBV7-8
size: many
J: TRBJ2-7
CDR3: CASSREVRDEQYF
DNA: TGTGCCAGCAGCCGCGAAGTGCGGGACGAGCAGTACTTC

D: .
V: TRBV7-8
size: many
J: TRBJ1-4
CDR3: CASNPLGGGEKLFF
DNA: TGTGCCAGCAACCCCCTCGGGGGAGGGGAAAAACTGTTTTTT

D: TRBD1
V: TRBV20-1
size: many
J: TRBJ1-2
CDR3: CSASGVTGKYGYTF
DNA: TGCAGTGCTAGCGGAGTGACAGGGAAATATGGCTACACCTTC

D: .
V: TRBV12-3/TRBV12-4
size: many
J: TRBJ2-1
CDR3: CASSLYRGALVNEQFF
DNA: TGTGCCAGCAGTTTATATAGGGGGGCCTTGGTCAATGAGCAGTTCTTC

D: TRBD1
V: TRBV5-1
size: many
J: TRBJ2-2
CDR3: CASSGQGRTGELFF
DNA: TGCGCCAGCAGCGGACAGGGGCGGACCGGGGAGCTGTTTTTT

D: .
V: TRBV15
size: many
J: TRBJ1-5
CDR3: CATSREWLSNQPQHF
DNA: TGTGCCACCAGCAGAGAGTGGTTGAGCAATCAGCCCCAGCATTTT

D: .
V: TRBV4-3
size: .
J: TRBJ1-5
CDR3: CAITRESNQPQHF
DNA: TGCGCCATTACAAGGGAAAGCAATCAGCCCCAGCATTTT

D: .
V: TRBV5-4
size: .
J: TRBJ1-5
CDR3: CASGSAGDQPQHF
DNA: TGTGCCAGCGGCTCGGCAGGAGATCAGCCCCAGCATTTT

D: .
V: TRBV7-4
size: .
J: TRBJ1-1
CDR3: CASSLGGTNTEAFF
DNA: TGTGCCAGCAGCCTTGGGGGCACGAACACTGAAGCTTTCTTT

D: .
V: TRBV11-2
size: many
J: TRBJ1-2
CDR3: CASSPGTLYGYTF
DNA: TGTGCCAGCAGCCCCGGGACACTATATGGCTACACCTTC

D: .
V: TRBV14
size: many
J: TRBJ2-1
CDR3: CASSQVTGGAVNEQFF
DNA: TGTGCCAGCAGCCAAGTTACTGGGGGGGCAGTGAATGAGCAGTTCTTC

D: TRBD2
V: TRBV5-1
size: many
J: TRBJ2-1
CDR3: CASTLSSGGQEVEQFF
DNA: TGCGCCAGCACCCTTTCGAGCGGGGGGCAAGAGGTTGAGCAGTTCTTC

D: .
V: TRBV7-2
size: many
J: TRBJ2-4
CDR3: CASSLGPRVAKNIQYF
DNA: TGTGCCAGCAGCTTAGGACCCCGGGTAGCCAAAAACATTCAGTACTTC

D: TRBD1
V: TRBV20-1
size: many
J: TRBJ2-7
CDR3: CSARLWTGGSYEQYF
DNA: TGCAGTGCTAGATTGTGGACAGGGGGATCCTACGAGCAGTACTTC

D: TRBD2
V: TRBV5-4
size: many
J: TRBJ2-4
CDR3: CASTFRPVAGGLKTDIQYF
DNA: TGTGCCAGCACCTTCCGGCCAGTAGCGGGGGGGTTAAAGACGGACATTCAGTACTTC

D: TRBD2
V: TRBV10-2
size: many
J: TRBJ2-1
CDR3: CASSGGLARNEQFF
DNA: TGCGCCAGCAGTGGGGGACTAGCCCGGAATGAGCAGTTCTTC

D: TRBD2
V: TRBV14
size: many
J: TRBJ2-1
CDR3: CASSPLSGGGAFEQFF
DNA: TGTGCCAGCAGCCCCCTGTCGGGCGGGGGGGCCTTTGAGCAGTTCTTC

D: TRBD1
V: TRBV28
size: many
J: TRBJ2-3
CDR3: CAVQGAPPENTQYF
DNA: TGTGCCGTTCAGGGGGCTCCTCCGGAGAATACGCAGTATTTT

D: TRBD1
V: TRBV3-1
size: many
J: TRBJ2-4
CDR3: CASTPDRGRLAKNIQYF
DNA: TGTGCCAGCACCCCAGACAGGGGGCGACTAGCCAAAAACATTCAGTACTTC

D: .
V: TRBV7-9
size: many
J: TRBJ2-3
CDR3: CASSFRGDTQYF
DNA: TGTGCCAGCAGCTTCAGGGGAGATACGCAGTATTTT

D: TRBD1
V: TRBV20-1
size: many
J: TRBJ1-5
CDR3: CSAREGQASMVRQPQHF
DNA: TGCAGTGCTAGAGAGGGACAGGCTTCTATGGTTCGGCAGCCCCAGCATTTT

D: .
V: TRBV5-1
size: many
J: TRBJ2-1
CDR3: CASSLDGISYNEQFF
DNA: TGCGCCAGCAGCTTGGACGGGATCTCCTACAATGAGCAGTTCTTC

D: TRBD1
V: TRBV27
size: many
J: TRBJ2-1
CDR3: CASSQDRANEQFF
DNA: TGTGCCAGCAGTCAGGACAGGGCCAATGAGCAGTTCTTC

D: .
V: TRBV4-3
size: many
J: TRBJ2-7
CDR3: CASSQVTGRGNEQYF
DNA: TGCGCCAGCAGCCAAGTGACCGGCAGGGGCAACGAGCAGTACTTC

D: .
V: TRBV27
size: many
J: TRBJ1-2
CDR3: CASSLSGDGYTF
DNA: TGTGCCAGCAGTTTATCAGGAGATGGCTACACCTTC